This T cell receptor (beta chain) was found in a study of response to subunit inactivated influenza vaccine. In TCRdb, the RT-PCR reads were re-called with MiXCR into one record per CDR3 protein. The table records 280,000 or so distinct CDR3 sequences, roughly a fifth of them present only once. This clonotype was seen at least ten times. Its antigen is still unknown. Broader study findings: Seasonal influenza vaccination, on each occasion, was suggested by the authors to recruit few new T cells.

CDR1 and CDR2 from the germline V gene are SGHRS and YFSETQ. V was shortened by 0 bases and J by 0 bases, with 9 bases between the two germline ends. The length of the CDR3 is 15 residues. This clonotype was sampled from a man in his fifties or sixties who received an inactivated influenza vaccine. This material consisted of PBMCs from blood, taken roughly 20 months after vaccination. V and J are TRBV5-1 and TRBJ1-1; D not certain. As DNA, the CDR3 is TGCGCCAGCAGCTTGGGGTCTGCTATGAACACTGAAGCTTTCTTT. It yields the protein CASSLGSAMNTEAFF.